Listed below are T cell receptor beta chains from one sample, sequenced in a study of vaccination and CD4 T cells after COVID-19. For these TCRs, the target antigens are not known. TCRdb recomputed calls from the PCR reads with MiXCR, one row per CDR3 protein. Among about 17,000 distinct CDR3 sequences, about 60% were seen once, and the ten largest hold around 10%. The sample comprised CD4+ T cells from blood, cultured in vitro. These receptors all come from a human donor who had recovered from COVID-19. The CDR3 runs from the conserved cysteine through the conserved F or W. Fields, in order: V gene, clone size, J gene, D gene, CDR3 DNA, CDR3 protein. The D gene is left open where the match is weak. Clone size is stated in some rows and not others, as once, few, many or a class when expanded.

TRBV7-2	.	TRBJ1-2	.	TGTGCCAGCAGTTTCAACTATGGCTACACCTTC	CASSFNYGYTF
TRBV27	few	TRBJ2-7	.	TGTGCCAGCAGTTTATCACTCTTTATGCCCCCTCCGCTCCACGAGCAGTACTTC	CASSLSLFMPPPLHEQYF
TRBV6-5	.	TRBJ2-3	TRBD1	TGTGCCAGCAGTTTAACAGGGGCAACCGACACAGATACGCAGTATTTT	CASSLTGATDTDTQYF
TRBV4-3	.	TRBJ2-1	.	TGCGCCAGCAGCCAAGATTCGGGGGCGGGAAATGAGCAGTTCTTC	CASSQDSGAGNEQFF
TRBV6-1	.	TRBJ2-7	.	TGTGCCAGCACTAGGGACCGGAGCTACGAGCAGTACTTC	CASTRDRSYEQYF
TRBV25-1	few	TRBJ1-2	.	TGTGCCAGCAGTGACCTTGGGGCCTATGGCTACACCTTC	CASSDLGAYGYTF
TRBV15	.	TRBJ1-2	TRBD1	TGTGCCACCAGCAGAGACCGGGACAGTCAGCCTTATTATGGCTACACCTTC	CATSRDRDSQPYYGYTF
TRBV19	.	TRBJ2-3	TRBD1	TGTGCCAGTAGTAGGGGACAGGGGGCTGGTACGCAGTATTTT	CASSRGQGAGTQYF
TRBV27	.	TRBJ1-1	.	TGTGCCAGCAGTCCAACACAGGGACGTACTGAAGCTTTCTTT	CASSPTQGRTEAFF
TRBV28	.	TRBJ1-1	.	TGTGCCAGCAGTTTAGGGTCGATTGAAGCTTTCTTT	CASSLGSIEAFF
TRBV10-2	.	TRBJ1-6	.	TGCGTCACCGCAGACGGGGGGGTTTCACCCCTCCACTTT	CVTADGGVSPLHF
TRBV7-3	few	TRBJ1-1	.	TGTGCCAGCAGCATAGGGGAAAGCACTGAAGCTTTCTTT	CASSIGESTEAFF
TRBV7-9	.	TRBJ2-7	TRBD2	TGTGCCAGCAGCCCCCCTGGGCTAGCGGGAGGGGAGCAGTACTTC	CASSPPGLAGGEQYF
TRBV6-1	.	TRBJ1-5	.	TGTGCCAGCAGTGAAGTAAGGTCTCAGCCCCAGCATTTT	CASSEVRSQPQHF
TRBV7-7	few	TRBJ2-5	.	TGTGCTAGCAGCTTATTTTACAGGGAGACCCAGTACTTC	CASSLFYRETQYF
TRBV7-2	.	TRBJ2-7	.	TGTGCCAGCAGCCCGGGACTTAAAACCTACGAGCAGTACTTC	CASSPGLKTYEQYF
TRBV7-9	.	TRBJ1-2	.	TGTGCCAGCAGCTTACCGGCTAACTATGGCTACACCTTC	CASSLPANYGYTF
TRBV18	.	TRBJ2-7	.	TGTGCCAGCTCACCCTTGACAGAATCCTACGAGCAGTACTTC	CASSPLTESYEQYF
TRBV7-3	.	TRBJ2-5	.	TGTGCCAGCAGCATTCAGAAAGGGGTCCAAGAGACCCAGTACTTC	CASSIQKGVQETQYF
TRBV18	.	TRBJ1-1	.	TGTGCCAGCTCACTCGGAAAGGACATGAACACTGAAGCTTTCTTT	CASSLGKDMNTEAFF
TRBV27	.	TRBJ2-3	.	TGTGCCAGCAGTTTGGGGGCGAGGTGGGTGGATACGCAGTATTTT	CASSLGARWVDTQYF
TRBV11-3	.	TRBJ1-1	.	TGTGCCAGCAGCCCCACCGGCCAGGGGAACACTGAAGCTTTCTTT	CASSPTGQGNTEAFF
TRBV20-1	few	TRBJ1-1	TRBD1	TGCAGTGCACCTCGGACAGGGACGAACACTGAAGCTTTCTTT	CSAPRTGTNTEAFF
TRBV19	once	TRBJ1-5	.	TGTGCCAGTAGTGAAGGGGTAATTCAGCCCCAGCATTTT	CASSEGVIQPQHF
TRBV7-9	few	TRBJ2-3	.	TGTGCCAGCAGCCCTACAGGGATAGATACGCAGTATTTT	CASSPTGIDTQYF
TRBV19	.	TRBJ1-1	.	TGTGCCAGTAGTATAGGGGGAGGAATTGCTGAAGCTTTCTTT	CASSIGGGIAEAFF
TRBV11-3	.	TRBJ2-1	TRBD2	TGTGCCAGCAGCTTAGGGGCTAGCGGGAGGATGTACAATGAGCAGTTCTTC	CASSLGASGRMYNEQFF